This TCR beta chain appears in the sequencing data of a study of vaccination effects on CD4 cells after COVID-19. Across the study: It was with approximately 9.6 IU/ml IL-2 and approximately 10 ug/ml peptides that 2 million to 2.5 million PBMC per well were cultured.

A word on this clone: As yet, its antigen is unknown.

J lost 5 bases, V lost 4 bases, and 7 bases had no gene match. Germline values: CDR1 PRHDT, CDR2 FYEKMQ (reference sequence). This CDR3 contains 14 residues. The study's findings and limits: Few convalescent patients, and no early post-infection timepoints, were available to the study. At late timepoints after vaccination, vaccine- and infection-induced clones shrank markedly. Vaccine-induced clones in healthy vaccinees cross-reacted with common cold coronaviruses in only 1 of 255 cases.

Measured with immunoSEQ multiplex PCR; TCRdb has only the in-frame clones, and not every one. This repertoire shows roughly 56,000 clones, around three quarters found once; its top ten account for 3%. Subsequent to a culture period of about ten days, CD4+ T cells were isolated. The sequences come from CD4+ T cells from PBMCs cultured without peptide, collected before COVID-19 vaccination. The rearrangement joins TRBV13 to TRBJ1-1; 7 positions agree with TRBD1. This receptor was obtained from a human donor who received a COVID-19 vaccine. The chain's CDR3 is CASSSTGRGTEAFF. Written as DNA, the CDR3 is TGTGCCAGCAGCTCGACAGGGAGAGGAACTGAAGCTTTCTTT.